Presented here are 20 T cell receptor beta chains from one specimen sequenced in a study of blood T cell repertoires in COVID-19 (dated by TCRdb to 2020 to 2021). The library was made by the immunoSEQ multiplex PCR assay. TCRdb took over this immuneACCESS table, retaining in-frame rearrangements with V and J assigned. Such tables are incomplete; in checked studies, under half of the missing clones stem from an unresolved V gene, and the remainder is unexplained. The sample records about 310,000 clones, over 75% of which are singletons. The ten biggest clones cover 1% of the sample. The sequencing input was peripheral blood. These TCRs come from a man in his fifties or sixties with active or convalescent COVID-19.

This sequence joins TRBV10-3 and TRBJ2-1, with D perhaps matching TRBD2 (5 bases). CDR3 length equals 14 residues. CDR1 is ENHRY and CDR2 is SYGVKD in the germline V gene. The germline V and J ends were trimmed by 2 bases and 5 bases, with 10 bases remaining between them. The CDR3 loop is CAISENGNDNEQFF. The CDR3 DNA reads TGTGCCATCAGTGAGAACGGGAACGACAATGAGCAGTTCTTC.

CDR3 amino acids: CASSLPQGDGYTF. The CDR3 DNA sequence: TGTGCCAGCAGTTTACCCCAGGGGGATGGCTACACCTTC. The chain uses TRBV28 and TRBJ1-2; 7 bases are shared with TRBD1. V shed 2 bases, J shed 6 bases, and the junction held 3 bases outside the gene matches. The CDR3 extends over 13 amino acids. From germline, CDR1 is MDHEN and CDR2 SYDVKM.

This chain connects TRBV7-9 to TRBJ1-2; no firm D call. Germline V lookup: CDR1 SEHNR, CDR2 FQNEAQ (reference sequence). With 1 base removed from V and 2 bases from J, the gap between germline ends came to 14 bases. The CDR3 has 16 residues. The CDR3 here is CASSLGPQEQNYGYTF. CDR3 DNA: TGTGCCAGCAGCTTAGGTCCTCAGGAACAGAACTATGGCTACACCTTC.

V and J are TRBV28 and TRBJ1-4; the D gene is possibly TRBD1 (6 bases). V was clipped by 6 bases and J by 6 bases, with 8 bases between them. Germline assignment: CDR1 MDHEN and CDR2 SYDVKM. There are 12 residues in the CDR3. The CDR3 loop reads CASSNRDEKLFF. In DNA form, the CDR3 reads TGTGCCAGCAGCAACAGGGATGAAAAACTGTTTTTT. Drawing the rest from reference TRBV28 and TRBJ1-4, the complete variable domain is DVKVTQSSRYLVKRTGEKVFLECVQDMDHENMFWYRQDPGLGLRLIYFSYDVKMKEKGDIPEGYSVSREKKERFSLILESASTNQTSMYLCASSNRDEKLFFGSGTQLSVL.

This clone was seen a few times. The chain is built from TRBV5-4 and TRBJ2-7, with 7 positions matching TRBD2. The CDR3 is 15 residues long. V shed 4 bases, J shed 0 bases, and the junction held 7 bases outside the gene matches. Germline CDR1 SGHNT, CDR2 YYREEE (reference sequence). The CDR3 DNA reads TGTGCCAGCAGCCCAGAGCGGACTAGCTCCTACGAGCAGTACTTC. It translates to CASSPERTSSYEQYF.

The chain couples TRBV24-1 to TRBJ1-2; D possibly corresponds to TRBD1 (6 bases). The V and J ends lost 7 bases and 6 bases respectively, with 14 bases between them. Germline CDR1 is KGHDR and CDR2 is SFDVKD. This CDR3 comprises 13 residues. The CDR3 protein is CATSLTDSHGYTF. The CDR3 DNA sequence: TGTGCCACCAGCCTAACGGACAGCCATGGCTACACCTTC.

There are a few counts of this clone. The chain joins TRBV7-2 to TRBJ2-3; 10 bases align to TRBD1. The V gene's germline CDR1 is SGHTA and CDR2 FQGNSA. The CDR3 sequence is 14 residues long. V was clipped by 5 bases and J by 4 bases; unmatched bases: 3. In DNA form, the CDR3 reads TGTGCCAGCAGCCCGACAGGGGGCCCAGATACGCAGTATTTT. Its protein product is CASSPTGGPDTQYF.

This chain joins TRBV5-1 and TRBJ1-3; 12 positions match TRBD1. Germline loops: CDR1 SGHRS, CDR2 YFSETQ. V lost 4 bases, J lost 4 bases, and 3 bases stayed unmatched. The length of the CDR3 is 15 residues. DNA for the CDR3: TGCGCCAGCAGCCGGGACAGGGGGCCAGGAAACACCATATATTTT. Amino acid sequence: CASSRDRGPGNTIYF.

In this sample, this clone turned up once. Within the sample, other DNA sequences also encode this same CDR3. This rearrangement joins TRBV5-1 to TRBJ1-1, with TRBD1 matching 8 bases. This CDR3 is built from 17 residues. The ends lost 4 bases at V and 3 bases at J; junction bases unmatched: 14. The germline CDR1 and CDR2 sequences are SGHRS and YFSETQ. The CDR3 nucleotides are TGCGCCAGCAGCACCGGGACAGGAGGTAGTAGAGACACTGAAGCTTTCTTT. Translated: CASSTGTGGSRDTEAFF.

Only one count was recorded for this clone. V gene TRBV12-3 or TRBV12-4 combines with J gene TRBJ1-1, with D tentatively TRBD1 (6 bases). CDR3 size: 13 residues. V dropped 3 bases and J dropped 7 bases, with 12 bases sitting between them. CDR3 loop: CASSFQGPVEAFF. For the CDR3, the DNA is TGTGCCAGCAGTTTTCAGGGGCCGGTTGAAGCTTTCTTT.

This rearrangement joins TRBV9 to TRBJ2-1; tentatively, D is TRBD1 (6 bases). The CDR3 spans 15 residues. Between the trimmed V and J ends, which lost 3 bases and 0 bases, there was a span of 10 bases. Germline CDR1 is SGDLS and CDR2 is YYNGEE. CDR3 nucleotide sequence: TGTGCCAGCAGCGCACAGGGTAGCTCCTACAATGAGCAGTTCTTC. Amino acid sequence: CASSAQGSSYNEQFF.

CDR3: CASSLDRGQQFF. DNA for the CDR3: TGCGCCAGCAGCCTGGACAGGGGACAGCAGTTCTTC. The gene calls are TRBV5-1 and TRBJ2-1, with 9 bases fitting TRBD1. The trim removed 4 bases at V and 11 bases at J, leaving 4 bases unmatched. The CDR3 contains 12 residues. Germline V lookup: CDR1 SGHRS, CDR2 YFSETQ.

This chain links TRBV21-1 with TRBJ1-4; the D call in the table, TRBD1, was not verified against the DNA. TRBV21-1 is classified as a pseudogene. The CDR3 runs 19 residues. The CDR3 nucleotides are TGTGCCAGCAGCAAACAAAATCTTATCCCAGGTGCAACTAATGAAAAACTGTTTTTT. Protein product: CASSKQNLIPGATNEKLFF.

The gene calls are TRBV11-2 and TRBJ2-7; 8 nucleotides match TRBD2. CDR1 SGHAT and CDR2 FQNNGV come from the germline V gene. V trimming: 5 bases; J trimming: 4 bases; junction bases outside the gene matches: 16. The CDR3 runs 17 residues. CDR3 amino acids: CASSEQGPGGPAYEQYF. CDR3 coding DNA: TGTGCCAGCAGCGAACAGGGACCGGGAGGGCCTGCGTACGAGCAGTACTTC.

This clone was detected once. CDR3 protein: CASTLEGYGYTF. The CDR3 coding sequence is TGTGCCAGCACCCTCGAGGGTTATGGCTACACCTTC. J is TRBJ1-2 and V is TRBV2, with D unclear. The CDR3 runs 12 residues. Germline loops: CDR1 SNHLY, CDR2 FYNNEI. V was trimmed by 7 bases and J by 5 bases, leaving 11 bases between them.

The chain joins TRBV28 to TRBJ1-4; 9 bases align to TRBD1. This CDR3 comprises 15 residues. The trim removed 4 bases at V and 4 bases at J, leaving 4 bases unmatched. Per germline, CDR1 MDHEN and CDR2 SYDVKM. CDR3 sequence reads: CASSSSTGGNEKLFF. CDR3 nucleotides: TGTGCCAGCAGTTCCTCGACAGGGGGTAATGAAAAACTGTTTTTT.

The V gene is TRBV5-1, the J gene TRBJ2-7; D gene ambiguous. Deletions cut 5 bases from V and 0 bases from J, with 12 bases between. This CDR3 comprises 14 residues. Germline V gene sequence: CDR1 SGHRS, CDR2 YFSETQ. CDR3 in amino acids: CASRPRDSSYEQYF. The DNA of the CDR3 is TGCGCCAGCAGGCCACGAGATAGCTCCTACGAGCAGTACTTC.

The V call is TRBV12-5, the J call TRBJ2-1; 8 bases map to TRBD2. Germline CDR1 and CDR2: LGHNT and FRNRAP. This CDR3 is built from 16 residues. Trimming at V came to 7 bases and at J to 9 bases, leaving 17 bases not matched to a gene. Here the CDR3 reads CASARLSGGARGEQFF. The CDR3 nucleotides are TGTGCTAGTGCCCGGCTGAGCGGGGGCGCGCGGGGTGAGCAGTTCTTC.

The chain is built from TRBV5-1 and TRBJ2-7; a weak D match, TRBD2 (6 bases). Germline values: CDR1 SGHRS, CDR2 YFSETQ. V was trimmed by 1 base and J by 7 bases, leaving 27 bases between them. This CDR3 contains 18 residues. In DNA, the CDR3 is TGCGCCAGCAGCTTGAGAGCGGGCGCCTTCTCCGATATGTGGGAGCAGTACTTC. Translation gives CASSLRAGAFSDMWEQYF.

This clone appeared a few times. V and J are TRBV30 and TRBJ2-3; 8 bases are shared with TRBD2. The length of the CDR3 is 14 residues. Per the germline V gene, CDR1 is GTSNPN and CDR2 is SVGIG (reference sequence). Unmatched junction bases numbered 5, after V lost 0 bases and J lost 6 bases. This chain's CDR3 is CAWSVSGGRDTQYF. The CDR3 nucleotides read TGTGCCTGGAGTGTAAGCGGGGGCCGGGATACGCAGTATTTT.